This T cell receptor beta chain was observed in a study of patients and donors after allogeneic stem cell transplantation. TCRdb called the RT-PCR reads again in MiXCR, with one record for every CDR3 protein. The data show approximately 210,000 distinct CDR3 sequences, around two fifths seen once. Trimming pared 1 base from V and 10 bases from J, leaving 19 bases between. In germline, CDR1 is LGHNA, CDR2 YSLEER. The CDR3 is made up of 15 amino acids. The chain recombines TRBV4-3 with TRBJ1-2; D is perhaps TRBD1 (6 bases). The receptor was derived from a human donor who was either an allogeneic HSCT recipient or a stem cell or donor lymphocyte infusion donor (not recorded which). It is not recorded whose cells these are; they may come from a transplant donor. Sequenced material: blood, either unsorted or a sorted T cell fraction (not recorded which). The CDR3 nucleotides read TGCGCCAGCAGCCAAGTGGGGGCCCTGACGGGCTTCTACACCTTC. It is translated as CASSQVGALTGFYTF.